Listed below are T cell receptor beta chains from one sample, sequenced in a study of shared clonotypes between healthy human individuals. The table came from immunoSEQ multiplex PCR; TCRdb's copy has only in-frame clones and leaves some out. Of about 2.4 million clones in the sample, 80% to 95% were seen once. Material for sequencing was naive CD4+ T cells from PBMCs. These receptor sequences come from a man aged 18 to 30 in good health. Some clones in this sample may be carry-over from other donors' samples. The CDR3 runs from the conserved cysteine through the conserved F or W. Each record gives: D gene, V gene, J gene, clone size, CDR3 DNA, CDR3 protein. A D gene is named only where the DNA matches it firmly. Clone size appears in some rows only: once, few, many, or a class for an expanded clone.

.	TRBV15	TRBJ1-2	.	TGTGCCACCAGCACCTCAGGGTACGGCTACACCTTC	CATSTSGYGYTF
.	TRBV29-1	TRBJ2-1	.	TGCAGCGTCCGAGATAGGGGGTTTAGCTCCTACAATGAGCAGTTCTTC	CSVRDRGFSSYNEQFF
.	TRBV6-5	TRBJ2-7	.	TGTGCCAGCAGCCGACGTAGCTCCTACGAGCAGTACTTC	CASSRRSSYEQYF
TRBD1	TRBV19	TRBJ2-7	.	TGTGCCAGTAAGGGGACAGGGCTAGGCGAGCAGTACTTC	CASKGTGLGEQYF
.	TRBV5-1	TRBJ1-1	.	TGCGCCAGCAGCTTGCTGGGTATTAGCACTGAAGCTTTCTTT	CASSLLGISTEAFF
.	TRBV10-1	TRBJ2-7	.	TGCGCCAGCAGTGACAGGGTAGCTGAGGGGATTACCTACGAGCAGTACTTC	CASSDRVAEGITYEQYF
.	TRBV11-2	TRBJ2-6	once	TGTGCCAGCAGCTTAGCCCGCTCTGGGGCCAACGTCCTGACTTTC	CASSLARSGANVLTF
.	TRBV4-1	TRBJ2-7	.	TGCGCCAGCAGCCACGCACTGGATCCCAGGGAAACCTACGAGCAGTACTTC	CASSHALDPRETYEQYF
TRBD2	TRBV7-3	TRBJ2-1	few	TGTGCCAGCAGCCGCACCCCTAGCGGTCCCTACAATGAGCAGTTCTTC	CASSRTPSGPYNEQFF
TRBD1	TRBV7-9	TRBJ2-6	.	TGTGCCAGCAGCCCCGCTGGGACAGCAAAGTCTGGGGCCAACGTCCTGACTTTC	CASSPAGTAKSGANVLTF
.	TRBV5-1	TRBJ2-7	.	TGCGCCAGCAGCTTGGACGGGGCTCCCTACGAGCAGTACTTC	CASSLDGAPYEQYF
.	TRBV6-4	TRBJ2-3	.	TGTGCCAGCAGTGACTCCGGGTCGACAGATACGCAGTATTTT	CASSDSGSTDTQYF
.	TRBV19	TRBJ1-4	.	TGTGCCAGTAGTATCGGGCAGAGAAATGAAAAACTGTTTTTT	CASSIGQRNEKLFF
TRBD2	TRBV10-3	TRBJ2-6	.	TGTGCCATCAGTGGTGGGACTAGCGGGGACTCTGGGGCCAACGTCCTGACTTTC	CAISGGTSGDSGANVLTF
.	TRBV28	TRBJ1-2	.	TGTGCCAGCAGCCCAGGGGCCTATGGCTACACCTTC	CASSPGAYGYTF
.	TRBV19	TRBJ1-2	.	TGTGCCAGCCAACAGGGTACGAGCTACACCTTC	CASQQGTSYTF
.	TRBV18	TRBJ2-7	.	TGTGCCAGCTCACGCTCAGGATTAGGACTCAAGGACTCCTACGAGCAGTACTTC	CASSRSGLGLKDSYEQYF
TRBD2	TRBV5-1	TRBJ2-5	.	TGCGCCAGCAGCCTTGCTAGCGGGAGGGCCTTCGGGGAGACCCAGTACTTC	CASSLASGRAFGETQYF
TRBD1	TRBV5-4	TRBJ2-7	.	TGTGCCAGCAGCTCCGGGACAGGGTTACACGAGCAGTACTTC	CASSSGTGLHEQYF
TRBD1	TRBV30	TRBJ1-6	.	TGTGCCTGGACTGACAGGGATAATTCACCCCTCCACTTT	CAWTDRDNSPLHF
.	TRBV9	TRBJ1-1	.	TGTGCCAGCAGCCCCCGGGGAGGGAAGGGTCCTGAAGCTTTCTTT	CASSPRGGKGPEAFF
TRBD2	TRBV5-1	TRBJ2-1	.	TGCGCCAGCAGCTCGAGCGGGAGTAGGGACAATGAGCAGTTCTTC	CASSSSGSRDNEQFF
.	TRBV9	TRBJ2-7	.	TGTGCCAGCAGCACAGCAGGGACCGGCTCCTACGAGCAGTACTTC	CASSTAGTGSYEQYF
.	TRBV18	TRBJ1-2	.	TGTGCCAGCTCACCACCGGGTGACAGTAACTATGGCTACACCTTC	CASSPPGDSNYGYTF
.	TRBV28	TRBJ1-3	.	TGTGCCAGCAGTTTAAGCAGGGCGAGCTCTGGAAACACCATATATTTT	CASSLSRASSGNTIYF
.	TRBV28	TRBJ1-1	.	TGTGCCAGCAGTGCGCGTCCGGCTGAAGCTTTCTTT	CASSARPAEAFF
.	TRBV5-1	TRBJ2-2	.	TGCGCCAGCAGTTTATACTCGAACACCGGGGAGCTGTTTTTT	CASSLYSNTGELFF
TRBD1	TRBV27	TRBJ2-1	.	TGTGCCAGCAGTTTAAGGGTCCGGGACAGGGAATACAATGAGCAGTTCTTC	CASSLRVRDREYNEQFF
TRBD2	TRBV6-1	TRBJ2-1	.	TGTGCCAGCAGTGTCTTAACTAGCGGGATCTATGAGCAGTTCTTC	CASSVLTSGIYEQFF
.	TRBV5-1	TRBJ2-7	.	TGCGCCAGCAGCTCGCCTTATTCAGGGTCCTCCTACGAGCAGTACTTC	CASSSPYSGSSYEQYF
.	TRBV20-1	TRBJ1-6	once	TGCAGTGCCAAGGAAACGATAGCCCTCCACTTT	CSAKETIALHF
.	TRBV28	TRBJ1-1	.	TGTGCCAGCAGTTTATCCGGGGGGCGGTGGACTGAAGCTTTCTTT	CASSLSGGRWTEAFF
TRBD2	TRBV5-1	TRBJ2-6	.	TGCGCCAGCAGCCCGGTGGGACTAGCCCACCGCTCTGGGGCCAACGTCCTGACTTTC	CASSPVGLAHRSGANVLTF
.	TRBV5-1	TRBJ2-3	.	TGCGCCAGCAGCCGTCCGCTCGCGGAGAGTACAGATACGCAGTATTTT	CASSRPLAESTDTQYF
.	TRBV27	TRBJ2-3	.	TGTGCCAGCAGTCTCCTCGTGGCTAGCACAGATACGCAGTATTTT	CASSLLVASTDTQYF
.	TRBV6-6	TRBJ2-7	.	TGTGCCAGCAGTTTCCGATACGAGCAGTACTTC	CASSFRYEQYF